This T cell receptor (beta chain) was captured in a study of CD4 T cells in relation to SARS-CoV-2 and coronaviruses. Study-level points and caveats: About 65% of donors had memory CD4+ clonotypes crossrecognizing SARS-CoV-2 and common cold coronavirus spike. This crossreactivity analysis covered spike protein alone, no other viral proteins. No donor gave both pre-pandemic and post-infection samples. SARS-CoV-2-driven expansion was significantly weaker in crossreactive than monoreactive clones.

Using immunoSEQ multiplex PCR, the repertoire was profiled, and TCRdb retains in-frame clones only, with some absent. The sample shows about 68,000 clones, approximately 93% of them seen only once. As to this clone: Its target is unknown.

Unexposed donor CD4+ T cells date from about 2011-2018, before the COVID-19 pandemic. Material: naive CD4+ T cells from PBMCs. Subset of the sample: naive CD4+ T cells isolated by negative enrichment. The receptor was derived from a human donor in good health.

Here the CDR3 reads CASSTSGRSYEQYF. The CDR3 nucleotides are TGTGCCAGCAGTACCTCAGGGAGATCCTACGAGCAGTACTTC. The chain links TRBV28 to TRBJ2-7; D could derive from TRBD1 or TRBD2 (5 bases each). The ends were cut back, 5 bases at V and 1 base at J, with 12 bases in the middle. Germline CDR1 is MDHEN and CDR2 is SYDVKM. The CDR3 is made up of 14 amino acids.